This is a list of T cell receptor beta chains from one sample in a study of regulatory T cells in long-lasting Graves disease. TCRdb redid the calling of the multiplex PCR reads with MiXCR, one entry per CDR3 protein. The top ten hold about 14% of the sample, which has around 250,000 distinct CDR3 sequences, around 19% seen once. This sample was shared with a second study, whose subject was T cells in Graves' hyperthyroidism and ophthalmopathy.

Source: peripheral blood mononuclear cells (PBMCs), taken at new diagnosis, from a patient treated with antithyroid drugs. The receptors here all came from a woman under 40 with Graves disease. Both conserved end residues are part of each CDR3. The order of the fields is V gene, J gene, CDR3 protein.

V: TRBV12-3/TRBV12-4
J: TRBJ1-2
CDR3: CASTGTLTGYYGYTF

V: TRBV5-1
J: TRBJ1-4
CDR3: CASSLALRGSNEKLFF

V: TRBV5-8
J: TRBJ1-1
CDR3: CASISWGSVSAFF

V: TRBV10-3
J: TRBJ2-2
CDR3: CAISEGILSGGELFF

V: TRBV20-1
J: TRBJ2-2
CDR3: CSASSAGATGELFF

V: TRBV27
J: TRBJ2-2
CDR3: CASSPRSPTGSSNTGELFF

V: TRBV5-1
J: TRBJ2-3
CDR3: CASSGPDTQYF

V: TRBV10-3
J: TRBJ1-2
CDR3: CAINDINYGYTF

V: TRBV7-8
J: TRBJ1-2
CDR3: CASSLTGNHYGYTF

V: TRBV7-3
J: TRBJ2-7
CDR3: CASSSGAGAYEQYF

V: TRBV27
J: TRBJ2-1
CDR3: CASRRQSSYNEQFF

V: TRBV20-1
J: TRBJ2-1
CDR3: CSASGGGLANEQFF

V: TRBV9
J: TRBJ2-1
CDR3: CASSVLAGQGLHEQFF

V: TRBV6-5
J: TRBJ2-3
CDR3: CASSYLTSRAPRDTQYF

V: TRBV5-1
J: TRBJ2-7
CDR3: CASSWTGESYEQYF

V: TRBV30
J: TRBJ2-7
CDR3: CAWSVGYEQYF